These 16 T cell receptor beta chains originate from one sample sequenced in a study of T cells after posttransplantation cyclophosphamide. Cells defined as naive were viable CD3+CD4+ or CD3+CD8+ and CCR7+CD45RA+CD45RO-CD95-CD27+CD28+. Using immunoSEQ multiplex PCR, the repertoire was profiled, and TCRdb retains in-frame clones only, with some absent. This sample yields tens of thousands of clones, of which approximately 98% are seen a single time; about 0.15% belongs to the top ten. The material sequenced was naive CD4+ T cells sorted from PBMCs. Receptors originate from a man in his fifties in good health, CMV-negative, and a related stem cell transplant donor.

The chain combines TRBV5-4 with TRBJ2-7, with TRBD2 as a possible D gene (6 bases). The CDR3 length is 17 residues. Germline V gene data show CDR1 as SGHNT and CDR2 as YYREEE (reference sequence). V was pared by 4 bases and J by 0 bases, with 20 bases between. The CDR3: CASSPGGAAYLSYEQYF. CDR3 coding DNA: TGTGCCAGCAGCCCCGGAGGGGCGGCTTATCTCTCCTACGAGCAGTACTTC.

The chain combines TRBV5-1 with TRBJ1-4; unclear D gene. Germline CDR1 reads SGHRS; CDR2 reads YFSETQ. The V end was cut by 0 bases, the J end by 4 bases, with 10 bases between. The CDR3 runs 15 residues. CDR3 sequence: CASSLGHADNEKLFF. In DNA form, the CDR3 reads TGCGCCAGCAGCTTGGGGCACGCCGATAATGAAAAACTGTTTTTT.

The CDR3 sequence is CASSVTSGSYPYNEQFF. CDR3 nucleotide sequence: TGTGCCAGCAGTGTGACCAGCGGGAGTTATCCCTACAATGAGCAGTTCTTC. The V gene is TRBV25-1, the J gene TRBJ2-1, with TRBD2 identical over 8 bases. Unmatched junction bases numbered 10, after V lost 4 bases and J lost 2 bases. This CDR3 contains 17 residues. The germline V gene has CDR1 MGHDK and CDR2 SYGVNS.

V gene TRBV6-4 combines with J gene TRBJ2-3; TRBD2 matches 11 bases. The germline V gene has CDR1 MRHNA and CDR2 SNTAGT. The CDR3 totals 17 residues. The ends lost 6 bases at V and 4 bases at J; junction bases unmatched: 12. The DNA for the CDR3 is TGTGCCAGCAGCCGGGAGATGGGACTAGCGGCGGCAGATACGCAGTATTTT. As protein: CASSREMGLAAADTQYF.

The CDR3, as DNA: TGTGCCAGCAGCAGACAGGGGGCGTATGGCTACACCTTC. Amino acid sequence: CASSRQGAYGYTF. This chain uses TRBV9 with TRBJ1-2, with 10 positions matching TRBD1. The length of the CDR3 is 13 residues. The ends lost 4 bases at V and 5 bases at J; junction bases unmatched: 2. The V gene's germline CDR1 is SGDLS and CDR2 YYNGEE.

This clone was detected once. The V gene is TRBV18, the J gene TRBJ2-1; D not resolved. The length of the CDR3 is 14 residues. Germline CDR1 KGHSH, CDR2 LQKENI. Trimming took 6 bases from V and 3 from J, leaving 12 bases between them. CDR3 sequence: CASSPAVGYNEQFF. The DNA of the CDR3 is TGTGCCAGCTCCCCCGCGGTGGGCTACAATGAGCAGTTCTTC.

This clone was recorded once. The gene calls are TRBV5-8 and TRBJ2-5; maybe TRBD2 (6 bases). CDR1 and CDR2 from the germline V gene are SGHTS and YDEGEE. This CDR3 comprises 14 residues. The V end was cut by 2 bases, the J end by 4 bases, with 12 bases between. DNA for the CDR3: TGTGCCAGCAGCTTTCTCCGGGGGAGAGAGACCCAGTACTTC. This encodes CASSFLRGRETQYF.

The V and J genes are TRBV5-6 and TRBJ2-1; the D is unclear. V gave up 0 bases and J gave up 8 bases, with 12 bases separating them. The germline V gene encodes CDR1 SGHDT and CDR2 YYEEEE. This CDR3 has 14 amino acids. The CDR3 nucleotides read TGTGCCAGCAGCTTGGTTGACAAGGTGCATGAGCAGTTCTTC. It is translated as CASSLVDKVHEQFF. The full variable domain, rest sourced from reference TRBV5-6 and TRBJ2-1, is DAGVTQSPTHLIKTRGQQVTLRCSPKSGHDTVSWYQQALGQGPQFIFQYYEEEERQRGNFPDRFSGHQFPNYSSELNVNALLLGDSALYLCASSLVDKVHEQFFGPGTRLTVL.

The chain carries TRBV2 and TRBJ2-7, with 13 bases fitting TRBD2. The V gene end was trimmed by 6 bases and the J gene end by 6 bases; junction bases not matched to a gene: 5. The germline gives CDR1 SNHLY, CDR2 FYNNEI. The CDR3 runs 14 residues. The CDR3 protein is CASRGTSGKGEQYF. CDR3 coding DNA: TGTGCCAGCAGGGGGACTAGCGGGAAGGGCGAGCAGTACTTC.

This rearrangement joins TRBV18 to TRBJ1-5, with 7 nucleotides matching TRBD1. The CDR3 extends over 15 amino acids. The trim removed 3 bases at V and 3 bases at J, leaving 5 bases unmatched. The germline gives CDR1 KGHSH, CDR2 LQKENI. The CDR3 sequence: CASSPRTGANQPQHF. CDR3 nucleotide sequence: TGTGCCAGCTCACCGAGGACAGGAGCCAATCAGCCCCAGCATTTT.

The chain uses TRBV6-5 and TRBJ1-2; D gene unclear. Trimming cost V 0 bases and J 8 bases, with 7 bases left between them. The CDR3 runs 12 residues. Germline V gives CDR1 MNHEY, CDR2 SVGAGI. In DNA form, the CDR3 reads TGTGCCAGCAGTTACTCGCGAGGGGGCTACACCTTC. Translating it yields CASSYSRGGYTF.

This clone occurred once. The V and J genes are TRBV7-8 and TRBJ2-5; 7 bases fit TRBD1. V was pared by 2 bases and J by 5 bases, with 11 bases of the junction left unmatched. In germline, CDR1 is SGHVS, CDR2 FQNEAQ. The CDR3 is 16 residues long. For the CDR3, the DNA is TGTGCCAGCAGCTTATGGAACAGGGGTATTGACGAGACCCAGTACTTC. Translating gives CASSLWNRGIDETQYF.

The CDR3 loop is CASSLASGNSYNEQFF. The CDR3 DNA follows: TGTGCCAGCAGCTTGGCTAGCGGGAACTCCTACAATGAGCAGTTCTTC. V usage is TRBV7-2 and J usage is TRBJ2-1; 9 nucleotides line up with TRBD2. There are 16 residues in the CDR3. V lost 3 bases and J lost 0; bases outside the gene matches: 3. Per germline, CDR1 SGHTA and CDR2 FQGNSA.

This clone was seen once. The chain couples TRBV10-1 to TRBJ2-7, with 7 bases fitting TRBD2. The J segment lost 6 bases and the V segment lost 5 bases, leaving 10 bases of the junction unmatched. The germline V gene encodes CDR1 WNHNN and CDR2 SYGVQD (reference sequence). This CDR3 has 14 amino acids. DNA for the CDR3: TGCGCCAGCAGTACTGGGACTATAAGGGGCGAGCAGTACTTC. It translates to CASSTGTIRGEQYF.

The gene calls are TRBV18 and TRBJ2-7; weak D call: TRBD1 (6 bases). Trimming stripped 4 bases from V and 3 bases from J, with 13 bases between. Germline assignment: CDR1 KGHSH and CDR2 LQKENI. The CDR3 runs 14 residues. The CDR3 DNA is TGTGCCAGCTCACTTGAAGGGGGACGCTACGAGCAGTACTTC. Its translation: CASSLEGGRYEQYF.

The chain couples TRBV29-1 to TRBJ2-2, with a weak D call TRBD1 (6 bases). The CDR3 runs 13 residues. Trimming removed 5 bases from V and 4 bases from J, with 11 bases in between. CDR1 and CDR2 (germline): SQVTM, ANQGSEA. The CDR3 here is CSVIGQFTGELFF. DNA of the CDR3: TGCAGCGTTATCGGACAGTTCACCGGGGAGCTGTTTTTT.